A single sample gave rise to the 2 T cell receptor beta chains below, sequenced in a study of CD8+ T cells in alopecia areata. RNA extraction was followed by reverse transcription into cDNA, which acted as the sequencing template. The assay was immunoSEQ multiplex PCR, and TCRdb's table has in-frame clones only and misses some. The repertoire holds about 210,000 clones, with 30% to 40% as singletons. Stated treatment: oral pan-JAK inhibitor, 5-10 mg twice daily. The sample consisted of CD4+ T cells sorted from blood, taken at week 34, from a patient treated with tofacitinib. The source of these receptors is a human donor with alopecia areata.

J is TRBJ1-6 and V is TRBV18; D is undetermined. V lost 2 bases, J lost 0 bases, and 8 bases lay in between. The CDR3 is made up of 16 amino acids. The V gene's germline CDR1 is KGHSH and CDR2 LQKENI. CDR3 loop: CASSPTASSYNSPLHF. CDR3 sequence (DNA): TGTGCCAGCTCACCAACAGCGAGCTCCTATAATTCACCCCTCCACTTT.

This chain joins TRBV7-2 and TRBJ2-1, with a possible D match to TRBD1 (5 bases). V shed 5 bases and J shed 6 bases, with 14 bases lying between them. There are 14 residues in the CDR3. CDR1 is SGHTA and CDR2 is FQGNSA in the germline V gene. The DNA of the CDR3 is TGTGCCAGCAGCCTTAGGGGTAGGAGCAATGAGCAGTTCTTC. Translation: CASSLRGRSNEQFF.